Following are 3 T cell receptor beta chains from one sample sequenced in a study of blood T cell repertoires in COVID-19. The assay was immunoSEQ multiplex PCR, and TCRdb's table has in-frame clones only and misses some. Here the sample spans 50,000 to 75,000 clones, 90% to 95% being singletons. The material sequenced was peripheral blood. The source of these receptors is a human donor in a cohort sampled during active COVID-19.

CDR3 DNA: TGTGCCAGCAGCTCGGACAGCAGCTCTGGGGCCAACGTCCTGACTTTC. Translation gives CASSSDSSSGANVLTF. The V and J genes are TRBV7-3 and TRBJ2-6, with D tentatively TRBD1 (6 bases). With 4 bases removed from V and 0 bases from J, the gap between germline ends came to 10 bases. The V gene's germline CDR1 is SGHTA and CDR2 FQGTGA. There are 16 residues in the CDR3.

The chain carries TRBV6-5 and TRBJ1-6; D possibly corresponds to TRBD1 (5 bases). Germline CDR1 MNHEY, CDR2 SVGAGI. This CDR3 has 15 residues. Trimming cost V 0 bases and J 4 bases, with 7 bases left between them. CDR3: CASSYSQVYNSPLHF. DNA for the CDR3: TGTGCCAGCAGTTACTCACAGGTGTATAATTCACCCCTCCACTTT.

This chain joins TRBV5-1 and TRBJ2-2; TRBD1 matches at 8 bases. CDR1 SGHRS and CDR2 YFSETQ come from the germline V gene. With V trimmed by 4 bases and J by 3 bases, 8 bases remained unmatched. The CDR3 extends over 16 amino acids. In nucleotides, the CDR3 is TGCGCCAGCAGCCCCGGACAGGGCCGTTACACCGGGGAGCTGTTTTTT. Translation gives CASSPGQGRYTGELFF.